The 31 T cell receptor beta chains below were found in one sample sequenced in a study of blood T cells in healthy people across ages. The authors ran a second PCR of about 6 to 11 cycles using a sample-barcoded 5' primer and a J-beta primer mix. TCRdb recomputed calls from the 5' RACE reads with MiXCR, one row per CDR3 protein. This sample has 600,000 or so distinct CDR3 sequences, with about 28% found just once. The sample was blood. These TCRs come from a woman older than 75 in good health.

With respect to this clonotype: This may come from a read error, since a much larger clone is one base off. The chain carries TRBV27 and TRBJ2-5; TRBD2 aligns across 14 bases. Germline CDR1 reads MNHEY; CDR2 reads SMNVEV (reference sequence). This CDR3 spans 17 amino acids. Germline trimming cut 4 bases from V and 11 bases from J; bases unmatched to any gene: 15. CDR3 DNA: TGTGCCAGCAGTTCGCCCGGGACTAGCGGGGGAAGGAATGAGCAGTACTTC. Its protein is CASSSPGTSGGRNEQYF.

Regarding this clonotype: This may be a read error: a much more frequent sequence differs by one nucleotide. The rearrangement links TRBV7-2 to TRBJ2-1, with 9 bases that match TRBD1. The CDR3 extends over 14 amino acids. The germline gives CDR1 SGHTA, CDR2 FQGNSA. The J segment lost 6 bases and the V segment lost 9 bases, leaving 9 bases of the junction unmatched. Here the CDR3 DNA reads TGTGCCAGTCAACAGGACAGGGGTGGCAATGAGCAGTTCTTC. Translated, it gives CASQQDRGGNEQFF.

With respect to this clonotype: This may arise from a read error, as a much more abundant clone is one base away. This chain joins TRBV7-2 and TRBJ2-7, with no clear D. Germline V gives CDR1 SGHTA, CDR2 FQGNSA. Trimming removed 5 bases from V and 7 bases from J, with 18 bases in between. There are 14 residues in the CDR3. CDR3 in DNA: TGTGCCAGCAGCCTACCTCGACTGTTCAATGAGCAGTACTTC. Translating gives CASSLPRLFNEQYF.

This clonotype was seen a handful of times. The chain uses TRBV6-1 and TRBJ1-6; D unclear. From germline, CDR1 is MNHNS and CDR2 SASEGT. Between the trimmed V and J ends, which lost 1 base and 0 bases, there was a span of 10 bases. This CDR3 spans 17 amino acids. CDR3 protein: CASSEVGASSYNSPLHF. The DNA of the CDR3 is TGTGCCAGCAGTGAAGTGGGCGCGAGCTCCTATAATTCACCCCTCCACTTT.

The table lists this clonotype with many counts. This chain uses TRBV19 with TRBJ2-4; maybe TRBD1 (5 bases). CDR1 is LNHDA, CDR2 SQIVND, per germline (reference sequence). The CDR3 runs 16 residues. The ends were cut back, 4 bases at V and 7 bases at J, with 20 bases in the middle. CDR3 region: CASSTDAAGMSNIQYF. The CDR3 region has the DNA TGTGCCAGTAGTACCGATGCGGCAGGGATGTCGAACATTCAGTACTTC.

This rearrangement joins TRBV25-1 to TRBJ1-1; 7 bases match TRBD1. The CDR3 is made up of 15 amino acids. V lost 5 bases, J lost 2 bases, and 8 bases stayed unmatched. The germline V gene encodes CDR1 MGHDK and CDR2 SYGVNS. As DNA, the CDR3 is TGTGCCAGCAGTCCCCGGACAGGACTAAACACTGAAGCTTTCTTT. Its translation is CASSPRTGLNTEAFF. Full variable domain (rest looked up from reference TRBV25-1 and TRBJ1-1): EADIYQTPRYLVIGTGKKITLECSQTMGHDKMYWYQQDPGMELHLIHYSYGVNSTEKGDLSSESTVSRIRTEHFPLTLESARPSHTSQYLCASSPRTGLNTEAFFGQGTRLTVV.

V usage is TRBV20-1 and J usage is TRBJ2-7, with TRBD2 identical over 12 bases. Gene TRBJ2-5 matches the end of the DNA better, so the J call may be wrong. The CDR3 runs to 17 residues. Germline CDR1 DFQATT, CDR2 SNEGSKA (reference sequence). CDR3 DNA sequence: TGCAGTGCTAGGACTAGCGGGAGTACCGCCTCCAGGGAGACCCAGTACTTC. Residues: CSARTSGSTASRETQYF.

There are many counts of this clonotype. The CDR3 reads CASSVQGSSYEQYF. The CDR3 DNA reads TGTGCCAGCAGTGTCCAGGGTAGCTCCTACGAGCAGTACTTC. The chain carries TRBV2 and TRBJ2-7, with a tentative D call TRBD1 (5 bases). Germline V lookup: CDR1 SNHLY, CDR2 FYNNEI. V was pared by 4 bases and J by 0 bases, with 10 bases between. CDR3 length: 14 amino acids.

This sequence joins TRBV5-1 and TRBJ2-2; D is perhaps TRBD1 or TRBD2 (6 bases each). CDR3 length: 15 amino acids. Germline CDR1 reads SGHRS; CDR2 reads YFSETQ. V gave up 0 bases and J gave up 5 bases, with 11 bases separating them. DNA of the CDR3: TGCGCCAGCAGCTTGGAGGGGGGATCGACCGGGGAGCTGTTTTTT. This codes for CASSLEGGSTGELFF.

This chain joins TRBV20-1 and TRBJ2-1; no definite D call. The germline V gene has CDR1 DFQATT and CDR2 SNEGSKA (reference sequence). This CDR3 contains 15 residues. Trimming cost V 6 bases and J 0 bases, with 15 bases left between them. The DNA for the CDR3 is TGCAGTGCGCAGCCGCGGCGGAGCTCCTACAATGAGCAGTTCTTC. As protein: CSAQPRRSSYNEQFF.

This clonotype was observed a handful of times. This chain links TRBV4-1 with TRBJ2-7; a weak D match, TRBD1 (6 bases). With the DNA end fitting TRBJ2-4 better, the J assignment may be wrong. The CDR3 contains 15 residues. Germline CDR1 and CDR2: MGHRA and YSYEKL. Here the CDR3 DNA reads TGCGCCAGCAGCCAAGAAAAACAGGGTATCGGCATTCAGTACTTC. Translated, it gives CASSQEKQGIGIQYF.

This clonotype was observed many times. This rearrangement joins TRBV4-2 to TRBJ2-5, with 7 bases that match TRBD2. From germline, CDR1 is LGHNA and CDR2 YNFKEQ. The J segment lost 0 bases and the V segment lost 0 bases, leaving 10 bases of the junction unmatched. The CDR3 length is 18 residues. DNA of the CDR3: TGTGCCAGCAGCCAAGATCTCGGTGGGGGGGGGAACCAAGAGACCCAGTACTTC. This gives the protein CASSQDLGGGGNQETQYF.

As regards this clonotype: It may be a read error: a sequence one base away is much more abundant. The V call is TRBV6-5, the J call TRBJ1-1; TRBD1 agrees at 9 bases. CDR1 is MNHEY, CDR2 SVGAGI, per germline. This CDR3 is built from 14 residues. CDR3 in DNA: TGTGCCAGCAGGGGGACAGGGAGGAACGCTGAAGCTTTCTTT. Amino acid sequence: CASRGTGRNAEAFF.

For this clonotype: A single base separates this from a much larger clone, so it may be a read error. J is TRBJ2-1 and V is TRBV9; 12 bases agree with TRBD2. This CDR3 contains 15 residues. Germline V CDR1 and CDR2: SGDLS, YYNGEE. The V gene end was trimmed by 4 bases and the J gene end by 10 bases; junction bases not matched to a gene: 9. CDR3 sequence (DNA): TGTGCCAGCAGCAGAGGACTAGCGGGGTCCTACGAGCAGTTCTTC. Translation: CASSRGLAGSYEQFF.

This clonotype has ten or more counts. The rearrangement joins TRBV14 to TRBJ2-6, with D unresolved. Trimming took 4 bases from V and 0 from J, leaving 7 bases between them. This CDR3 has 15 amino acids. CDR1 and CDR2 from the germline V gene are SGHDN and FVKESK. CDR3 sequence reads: CASSPVGSGANVLTF. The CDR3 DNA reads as TGTGCCAGCAGCCCCGTTGGCTCTGGGGCCAACGTCCTGACTTTC. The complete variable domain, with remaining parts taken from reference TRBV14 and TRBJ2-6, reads EAGVTQFPSHSVIEKGQTVTLRCDPISGHDNLYWYRRVMGKEIKFLLHFVKESKQDESGMPNNRFLAERTGGTYSTLKVQPAELEDSGVYFCASSPVGSGANVLTFGAGSRLTVL.

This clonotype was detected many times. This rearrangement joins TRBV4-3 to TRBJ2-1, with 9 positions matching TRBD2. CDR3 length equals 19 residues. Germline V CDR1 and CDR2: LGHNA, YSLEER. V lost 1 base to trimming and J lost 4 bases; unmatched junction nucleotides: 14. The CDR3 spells CASSQGIGGSGGLYNEQFF. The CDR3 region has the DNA TGCGCCAGCAGCCAAGGAATCGGTGGTAGCGGGGGCCTTTACAATGAGCAGTTCTTC.

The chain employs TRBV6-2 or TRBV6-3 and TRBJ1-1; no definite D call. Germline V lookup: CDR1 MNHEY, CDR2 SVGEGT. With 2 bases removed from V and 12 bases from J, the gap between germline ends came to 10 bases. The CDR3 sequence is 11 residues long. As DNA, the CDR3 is TGTGCCAGCAGTTACGGACTGCAGTCTTTCTTT. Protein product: CASSYGLQSFF.

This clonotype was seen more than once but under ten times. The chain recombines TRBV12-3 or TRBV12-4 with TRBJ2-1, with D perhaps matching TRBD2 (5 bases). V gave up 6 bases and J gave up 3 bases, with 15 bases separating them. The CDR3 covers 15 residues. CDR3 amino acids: CASRKAGGDYNEQFF. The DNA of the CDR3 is TGTGCCAGCAGAAAGGCGGGCGGAGACTACAATGAGCAGTTCTTC.

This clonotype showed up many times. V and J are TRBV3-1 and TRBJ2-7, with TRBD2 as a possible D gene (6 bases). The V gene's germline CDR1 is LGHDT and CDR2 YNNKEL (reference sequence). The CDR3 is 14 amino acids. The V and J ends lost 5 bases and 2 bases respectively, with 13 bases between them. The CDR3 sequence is CASSRAGATYEQYF. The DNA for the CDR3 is TGTGCCAGCAGCAGAGCGGGCGCGACCTACGAGCAGTACTTC.

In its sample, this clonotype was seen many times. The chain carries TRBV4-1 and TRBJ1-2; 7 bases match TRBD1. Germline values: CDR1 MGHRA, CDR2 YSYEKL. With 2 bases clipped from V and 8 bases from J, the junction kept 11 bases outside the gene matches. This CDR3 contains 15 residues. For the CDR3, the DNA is TGCGCCAGCAGCCAAAACCTACAGGGGAAAAACGGCTACACCTTC. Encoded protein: CASSQNLQGKNGYTF.

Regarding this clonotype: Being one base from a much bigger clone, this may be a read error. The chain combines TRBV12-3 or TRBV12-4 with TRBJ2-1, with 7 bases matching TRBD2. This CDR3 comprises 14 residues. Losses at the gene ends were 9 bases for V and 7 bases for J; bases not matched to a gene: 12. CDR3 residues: CASRQAGPRNEQFF. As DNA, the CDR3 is TGTGCCAGTCGACAAGCGGGGCCCCGTAATGAGCAGTTCTTC.

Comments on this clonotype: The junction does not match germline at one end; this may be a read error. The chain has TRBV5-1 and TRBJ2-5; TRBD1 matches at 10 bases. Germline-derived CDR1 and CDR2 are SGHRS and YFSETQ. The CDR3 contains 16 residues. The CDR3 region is CASSTGGTGVRETKYF. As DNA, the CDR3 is TGCGCCAGCAGCACGGGCGGGACAGGGGTTCGGGAGACCAAGTACTTC.

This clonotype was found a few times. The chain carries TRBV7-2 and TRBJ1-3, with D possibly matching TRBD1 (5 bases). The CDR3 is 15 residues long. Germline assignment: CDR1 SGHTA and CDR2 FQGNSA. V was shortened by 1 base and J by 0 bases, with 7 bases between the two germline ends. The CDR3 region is CASSLVGGSGNTIYF. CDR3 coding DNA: TGTGCCAGCAGCTTAGTGGGGGGCTCTGGAAACACCATATATTTT.

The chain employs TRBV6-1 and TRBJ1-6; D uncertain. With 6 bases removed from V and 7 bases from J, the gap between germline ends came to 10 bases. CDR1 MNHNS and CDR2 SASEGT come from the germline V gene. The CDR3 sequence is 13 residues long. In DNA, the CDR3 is TGTGCCAGCAGGGAGACCTCAAATTCACCCCTCCACTTT. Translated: CASRETSNSPLHF.

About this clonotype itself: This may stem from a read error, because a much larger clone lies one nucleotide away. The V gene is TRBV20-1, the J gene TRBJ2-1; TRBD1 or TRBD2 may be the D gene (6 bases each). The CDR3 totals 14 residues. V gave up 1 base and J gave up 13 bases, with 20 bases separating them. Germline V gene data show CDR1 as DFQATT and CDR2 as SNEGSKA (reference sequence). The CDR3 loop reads CSARADGGGETQFF. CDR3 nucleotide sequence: TGCAGTGCTAGAGCCGACGGGGGCGGAGAGACCCAGTTCTTC.

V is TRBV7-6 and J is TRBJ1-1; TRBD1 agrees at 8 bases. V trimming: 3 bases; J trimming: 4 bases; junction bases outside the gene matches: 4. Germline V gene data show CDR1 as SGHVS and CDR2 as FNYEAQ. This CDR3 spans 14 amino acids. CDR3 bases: TGTGCCAGCAGCTTGGGACAGGTGAGCACTGAAGCTTTCTTT. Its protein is CASSLGQVSTEAFF.

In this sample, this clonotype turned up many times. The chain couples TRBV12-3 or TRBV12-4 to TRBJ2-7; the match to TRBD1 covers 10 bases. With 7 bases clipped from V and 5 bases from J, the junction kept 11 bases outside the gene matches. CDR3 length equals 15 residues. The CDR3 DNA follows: TGTGCCAGCACTCTCAGGGGGACAGGGGCCCACGAGCAGTACTTC. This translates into CASTLRGTGAHEQYF.

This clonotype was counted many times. CDR3 loop: CSARAPDRGGYNEQFF. The CDR3 bases are TGCAGTGCTAGAGCCCCGGACAGGGGCGGCTACAATGAGCAGTTCTTC. The chain joins TRBV20-1 to TRBJ2-1; 9 bases agree with TRBD1. CDR1 and CDR2 from the germline V gene are DFQATT and SNEGSKA (reference sequence). Trimming at V came to 1 base and at J to 3 bases, leaving 7 bases not matched to a gene. The CDR3 length is 16 residues.

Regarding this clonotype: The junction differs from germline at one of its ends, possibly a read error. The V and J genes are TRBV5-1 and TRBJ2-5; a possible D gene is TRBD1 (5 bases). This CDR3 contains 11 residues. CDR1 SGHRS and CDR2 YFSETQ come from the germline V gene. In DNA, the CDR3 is TGCGCCAGCAGCGGACAAGAGTCCCAGTACTTC. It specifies CASSGQESQYF.

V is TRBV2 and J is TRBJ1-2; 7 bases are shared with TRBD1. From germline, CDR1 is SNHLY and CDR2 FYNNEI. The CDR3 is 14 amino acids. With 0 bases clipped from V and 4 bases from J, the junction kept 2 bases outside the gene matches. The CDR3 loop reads CASSEAGQFYGYTF. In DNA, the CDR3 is TGTGCCAGCAGTGAAGCGGGACAGTTCTATGGCTACACCTTC. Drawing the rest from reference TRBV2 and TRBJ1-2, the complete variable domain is EPEVTQTPSHQVTQMGQEVILRCVPISNHLYFYWYRQILGQKVEFLVSFYNNEISEKSEIFDDQFSVERPDGSNFTLKIRSTKLEDSAMYFCASSEAGQFYGYTFGSGTRLTVV.

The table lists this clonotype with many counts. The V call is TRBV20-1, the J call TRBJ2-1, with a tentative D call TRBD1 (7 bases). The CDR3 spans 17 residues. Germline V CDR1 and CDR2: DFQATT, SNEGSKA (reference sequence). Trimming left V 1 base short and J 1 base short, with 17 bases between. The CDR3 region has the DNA TGCAGTGCTAGAGGTTCGGAGGGGGCCCTTTCCTACAATGAGCAGTTCTTC. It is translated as CSARGSEGALSYNEQFF.